A single sample is the source of the 26 T cell receptor beta chains below, sequenced in a study of blood T cell repertoires in COVID-19. TCRdb's table, derived via immunoSEQ multiplex PCR, lists solely in-frame clones and lacks some. The profile shows roughly 310,000 clones, almost 90% of them singletons. The source material was peripheral blood. The receptor set was obtained from a woman in her thirties with COVID-19, enrolled during active disease.

In this sample, this clone turned up once. The chain combines TRBV20-1 with TRBJ1-4, with D unclear. V shed 5 bases and J shed 6 bases, with 4 bases lying between them. In germline, CDR1 is DFQATT, CDR2 SNEGSKA (reference sequence). This CDR3 is built from 10 residues. CDR3 residues: CSAYYEKLFF. Written as DNA, the CDR3 is TGCAGTGCTTACTATGAAAAACTGTTTTTT.

V and J are TRBV6-6 and TRBJ2-6; tentative D call: TRBD1 (6 bases). Trimming took off 5 bases at V and 0 bases at J, with 8 bases between the two ends. Per the germline V gene, CDR1 is MNHNY and CDR2 is SVGAGI (reference sequence). This CDR3 has 15 amino acids. The CDR3 protein is CASSNRDSGANVLTF. Here the CDR3 DNA reads TGTGCCAGCAGTAACAGGGACTCTGGGGCCAACGTCCTGACTTTC.

The V gene is TRBV6-5, the J gene TRBJ2-1, with D possibly TRBD2 on 5 matching bases. V was pared by 0 bases and J by 6 bases, with 9 bases between. The CDR3 totals 14 residues. Germline V CDR1 and CDR2: MNHEY, SVGAGI. The CDR3 DNA is TGTGCCAGCAGTTACTCAGGAGGAGGCAATGAGCAGTTCTTC. This encodes CASSYSGGGNEQFF.

As concerns this clone: Other DNA sequences in this sample translate to the same CDR3. The chain couples TRBV6-5 to TRBJ2-2; 8 bases fit TRBD2. The length of the CDR3 is 15 residues. Germline V gives CDR1 MNHEY, CDR2 SVGAGI. V lost 9 bases and J lost 3; bases outside the gene matches: 9. CDR3 sequence (DNA): TGTGCCAGTTCGCGGCTACTAGCGGACACCGGGGAGCTGTTTTTT. It is translated as CASSRLLADTGELFF.

Worth noting for this clone: This may be a read error: a much more frequent sequence differs by one nucleotide. Other DNA sequences in the sample encode the same CDR3. Here the CDR3 DNA reads TGTGCCAGCAGCCTAACCGGGGAGCTGTTTTTT. Translated, it gives CASSLTGELFF. The V and J genes are TRBV6-6 and TRBJ2-2; D is undetermined. V was pared by 6 bases and J by 5 bases, with 4 bases between. Germline assignment: CDR1 MNHNY and CDR2 SVGAGI (reference sequence). The CDR3 length is 11 residues.

The J gene is TRBJ1-2, the V gene TRBV2; 9 bases line up with TRBD1. This CDR3 region has 16 residues. V dropped 0 bases and J dropped 4; count of bases not matched to a gene: 6. Germline lookup yields CDR1 SNHLY and CDR2 FYNNEI. The CDR3 region has the DNA TGTGCCAGCAGTGAAGCGGGACAGGGTAGAGGCTATGGCTACACCTTC. Encoded protein: CASSEAGQGRGYGYTF.

This sequence joins TRBV2 and TRBJ2-2; 7 bases agree with TRBD1. V gave up 6 bases and J gave up 3 bases; unmatched junction bases: 7. From germline, CDR1 is SNHLY and CDR2 FYNNEI. CDR3 length: 15 amino acids. The CDR3 region has the DNA TGTGCCAGCAGAACAGGGGTGATCGACACCGGGGAGCTGTTTTTT. Its translation is CASRTGVIDTGELFF.

This clone was counted many times. The chain has TRBV6-1 and TRBJ1-1; 8 nucleotides line up with TRBD1. This CDR3 contains 16 residues. Germline V gene sequence: CDR1 MNHNS, CDR2 SASEGT. V lost 3 bases and J lost 1; bases outside the gene matches: 7. CDR3 sequence: CASSEGTGARNTEAFF. CDR3 sequence (DNA): TGTGCCAGCAGTGAGGGGACAGGCGCCAGGAACACTGAAGCTTTCTTT.

The gene calls are TRBV7-9 and TRBJ1-4, with 12 bases identical to TRBD1. V was pared by 6 bases and J by 8 bases, with 7 bases of the junction left unmatched. Germline values: CDR1 SEHNR, CDR2 FQNEAQ (reference sequence). CDR3 length: 15 residues. The CDR3 sequence: CASRRGQGASEKLFF. The CDR3 DNA follows: TGTGCCAGCAGACGGGGACAGGGGGCTAGCGAAAAACTGTTTTTT.

The genes are TRBV28 and TRBJ2-7; 10 positions agree with TRBD2. Germline assignment: CDR1 MDHEN and CDR2 SYDVKM. This CDR3 spans 11 amino acids. The trim removed 11 bases at V and 6 bases at J, leaving 4 bases unmatched. CDR3 bases: TGTGCCGCTAGCGGGAGCGGCGAGCAGTACTTC. This sequence encodes CAASGSGEQYF.

The CDR3 DNA is TGTGCCAGCAGTTTTTCCAAGCCGAGCAATCAGCCCCAGCATTTT. It codes for CASSFSKPSNQPQHF. The rearrangement links TRBV28 to TRBJ1-5, with D hard to call. Per the germline V gene, CDR1 is MDHEN and CDR2 is SYDVKM. The CDR3 loop spans 15 amino acids. Trimming took 3 bases from V and 1 from J, leaving 10 bases between them. Supplemented by reference TRBV28 and TRBJ1-5, the full variable domain reads DVKVTQSSRYLVKRTGEKVFLECVQDMDHENMFWYRQDPGLGLRLIYFSYDVKMKEKGDIPEGYSVSREKKERFSLILESASTNQTSMYLCASSFSKPSNQPQHFGDGTRLSIL.

The chain uses TRBV5-1 and TRBJ1-6; D uncertain. Per the germline V gene, CDR1 is SGHRS and CDR2 is YFSETQ. This CDR3 is built from 14 residues. Trimming stripped 0 bases from V and 10 bases from J, with 11 bases between. CDR3 in amino acids: CASSLAGYGSPLHF. The CDR3 DNA reads TGCGCCAGCAGCTTGGCGGGGTACGGATCACCCCTCCACTTT.

The gene calls are TRBV5-1 and TRBJ2-4, with TRBD2 matching over 9 bases. The CDR3 contains 15 residues. V dropped 0 bases and J dropped 8; count of bases not matched to a gene: 6. CDR1 is SGHRS, CDR2 YFSETQ, per germline. The CDR3 coding sequence is TGCGCCAGCAGCTTGGGACTAGCGGCCGGGGACATTCAGTACTTC. Its protein is CASSLGLAAGDIQYF.

The J gene is TRBJ2-1, the V gene TRBV3-1 (or the pseudogene TRBV3-2), with 9 bases matching TRBD2. This CDR3 has 15 residues. V dropped 5 bases and J dropped 6; count of bases not matched to a gene: 8. Germline CDR1 is LGHDT and CDR2 is YNNKEL (reference sequence). The CDR3 nucleotides are TGTGCCAGCAGCGGGGCTAGCGGGAATGGCAATGAGCAGTTCTTC. It specifies CASSGASGNGNEQFF.

The gene calls are TRBV2 and TRBJ1-4; D uncertain. This CDR3 is 13 amino acids long. The V and J ends lost 3 bases and 14 bases respectively, with 16 bases between them. Germline V gene sequence: CDR1 SNHLY, CDR2 FYNNEI. CDR3 residues: CASSESLAAGLFF. The CDR3 bases are TGTGCCAGCAGTGAGTCTCTTGCCGCGGGCCTGTTTTTT.

V and J are TRBV5-1 and TRBJ2-1, with 11 bases lining up with TRBD2. Germline trimming cut 0 bases from V and 4 bases from J; bases unmatched to any gene: 6. The CDR3 extends over 17 amino acids. CDR1 and CDR2 (germline): SGHRS, YFSETQ. The CDR3: CASSLELAGDSYNEQFF. Here the CDR3 DNA reads TGCGCCAGCAGCTTGGAACTAGCGGGAGACTCTTACAATGAGCAGTTCTTC.

The sample holds one count of this clone. J is TRBJ1-4 and V is TRBV6-1; D remains unclear. Trimming pared 3 bases from V and 4 bases from J, leaving 15 bases between. Germline CDR1 MNHNS, CDR2 SASEGT. This CDR3 has 16 amino acids. The CDR3 loop is CASSDRLTRINEKLFF. DNA of the CDR3: TGTGCCAGCAGTGACCGCTTGACACGGATTAATGAAAAACTGTTTTTT.

The chain combines TRBV2 with TRBJ2-2, with 10 bases lining up with TRBD1. CDR1 SNHLY and CDR2 FYNNEI come from the germline V gene. The CDR3 runs to 14 residues. Germline trimming cut 7 bases from V and 6 bases from J; bases unmatched to any gene: 5. The CDR3 DNA reads TGTGCCAGCAACGGACAGGGGGAGGCCGGGGAGCTGTTTTTT. Its translation is CASNGQGEAGELFF.

This clone was observed once. Here the CDR3 reads CASSMGQNTEAFF. The CDR3 DNA reads TGTGCCAGTAGTATGGGACAGAACACTGAAGCTTTCTTT. This chain connects TRBV19 to TRBJ1-1, with D possibly being TRBD1 (6 bases). Trimming stripped 3 bases from V and 1 base from J, with 6 bases between. The V gene's germline CDR1 is LNHDA and CDR2 SQIVND (reference sequence). This CDR3 is built from 13 residues.

The chain is built from TRBV2 and TRBJ1-2, with 8 bases that match TRBD1. The CDR3 loop spans 14 amino acids. V lost 10 bases and J lost 4; bases outside the gene matches: 11. CDR1 SNHLY and CDR2 FYNNEI come from the germline V gene. The CDR3 reads CATNGQGNTYGYTF. In nucleotides, the CDR3 is TGTGCCACAAACGGACAGGGAAATACCTATGGCTACACCTTC.

The chain recombines TRBV5-4 with TRBJ2-1, with 12 bases identical to TRBD2. CDR1 SGHNT and CDR2 YYREEE come from the germline V gene (reference sequence). V shed 4 bases and J 5 bases; nucleotides not matched to a gene: 7. CDR3 length: 16 residues. The CDR3 is CASSVILAGGNNEQFF. Here the CDR3 DNA reads TGTGCCAGCAGCGTAATACTAGCGGGAGGAAACAATGAGCAGTTCTTC.

The chain recombines TRBV5-1 with TRBJ2-1, with 7 bases aligning to TRBD1. J was trimmed by 6 bases and V by 5 bases; bases with no gene match: 8. From germline, CDR1 is SGHRS and CDR2 YFSETQ. This CDR3 is 14 amino acids long. CDR3 residues: CASSFRTGGNEQFF. CDR3 nucleotide sequence: TGCGCCAGCAGTTTTAGGACAGGAGGCAATGAGCAGTTCTTC.

CDR3 nucleotides: TGTGCCAGCAGCCTGGGACAGGGAGGTGGAAACACCATATATTTT. Protein sequence: CASSLGQGGGNTIYF. The chain employs TRBV3-1 (or the pseudogene TRBV3-2) and TRBJ1-3; 9 bases line up with TRBD1. CDR3 length equals 15 residues. The V and J ends lost 4 bases and 3 bases, in that order; junction bases with no gene match: 4. The germline V gene has CDR1 LGHDT and CDR2 YNNKEL (reference sequence).

V gene TRBV11-2 combines with J gene TRBJ2-5, with a tentative D call TRBD2 (5 bases). V lost 0 bases and J lost 9, with 14 bases in between. The CDR3 is 14 residues long. CDR1 is SGHAT and CDR2 is FQNNGV in the germline V gene. The CDR3 DNA reads TGTGCCAGCAGCTTAGAAGTCCAGAGAGCGGCCCAGTACTTC. It translates to CASSLEVQRAAQYF.

In this sample, this clone turned up many times. The chain combines TRBV6-4 with TRBJ2-1, with 7 nucleotides matching TRBD1. Germline CDR1 is MRHNA and CDR2 is SNTAGT. V trimming: 4 bases; J trimming: 4 bases; junction bases outside the gene matches: 1. The length of the CDR3 is 13 residues. The CDR3 sequence: CASSVDRYNEQFF. CDR3 coding DNA: TGTGCCAGCAGTGTGGACAGGTACAATGAGCAGTTCTTC.

The chain recombines TRBV30 with TRBJ2-1; the D gene is possibly TRBD2 (6 bases). The CDR3 sequence is 13 residues long. Germline CDR1 GTSNPN, CDR2 SVGIG (reference sequence). Trimming stripped 1 base from V and 7 bases from J, with 11 bases between. The CDR3: CAWSAGVTNEQFF. The CDR3 bases are TGTGCCTGGAGTGCGGGAGTGACAAATGAGCAGTTCTTC. Looking up the rest from reference TRBV30 and TRBJ2-1 gives the full variable domain: SQTIHQWPATLVQPVGSPLSLECTVEGTSNPNLYWYRQAAGRGLQLLFYSVGIGQISSEVPQNLSASRPQDRQFILSSKKLLLSDSGFYLCAWSAGVTNEQFFGPGTRLTVL.